This T cell receptor (beta chain) was observed in a study of identifying expanded T cells in peripheral blood. The data were produced by immunoSEQ multiplex PCR, yet TCRdb's version contains in-frame clones alone and is incomplete. The table lists 100,000 or so clones, approximately 88% of them singletons. No infections or other immune events were documented during collection. This clone was counted a single time. Its antigen remains unidentified. Study outcomes and limitations: About 1.3 clones differed between technical replicates, versus roughly 16 and 20 over time. Across healthy donors, higher total template counts meant significantly greater approximately 2-week count variance.

The CDR3 runs to 14 residues. The V end was cut by 0 bases, the J end by 7 bases, with 15 bases between. From germline, CDR1 is GTSNPN and CDR2 SVGIG (reference sequence). This sequence was found in a person between 18 and 69 years old in good health. J is TRBJ1-2 and V is TRBV30; a weak D match, TRBD1 (5 bases). Sequencing was carried out using blood. The CDR3 sequence is CAWSVGQLKFGYTF. CDR3 in DNA: TGTGCCTGGAGTGTCGGACAACTAAAGTTTGGCTACACCTTC.